Shown below are 12 T cell receptor beta chains from a single sample sequenced in a study of blood T cell repertoires in COVID-19. TCRdb's copy holds only in-frame clones and misses some; the assay was immunoSEQ multiplex PCR. The table has 310,000 or so clones, about 91% seen once; the top ten hold about 8.9%. The sample was PBMCs or T cells enriched from blood (not recorded which). The receptors were gathered from a woman under 30 who had recovered from COVID-19.

The chain links TRBV7-2 to TRBJ2-7, with 8 bases aligning to TRBD2. Germline V CDR1 and CDR2: SGHTA, FQGNSA. This CDR3 contains 16 residues. V lost 4 bases to trimming and J lost 3 bases; unmatched junction nucleotides: 11. DNA for the CDR3: TGTGCCAGCAGCTCCCTGGGAGCGGGAGCTATCTACGAGCAGTACTTC. It specifies CASSSLGAGAIYEQYF.

V usage is TRBV21-1 and J usage is TRBJ1-2; the table's TRBD1 call for D was not verified on the DNA. TRBV21-1 is a pseudogene segment. The CDR3 sequence is 14 residues long. The CDR3 here is CASSGRTANYGYTF. The CDR3, as DNA: TGTGCCAGCAGCGGCCGGACAGCTAACTATGGCTACACCTTC.

V and J are TRBV27 and TRBJ2-4; 11 bases map to TRBD1. Germline assignment: CDR1 MNHEY and CDR2 SMNVEV (reference sequence). The CDR3 spans 15 residues. V dropped 5 bases and J dropped 6; count of bases not matched to a gene: 6. The CDR3 protein is CASSLGQGDGNIQYF. CDR3 nucleotides: TGTGCCAGCAGTCTGGGACAGGGGGATGGAAACATTCAGTACTTC.

J is TRBJ2-7 and V is TRBV7-2, with D hard to call. The V gene's germline CDR1 is SGHTA and CDR2 FQGNSA. V lost 2 bases, J lost 0 bases, and 11 bases lay in between. The CDR3 length is 15 residues. The DNA of the CDR3 is TGTGCCAGCAGCTTATTACCGCTGAGCTCCTACGAGCAGTACTTC. It specifies CASSLLPLSSYEQYF.

V is TRBV24-1 and J is TRBJ1-5; D gene ambiguous. V was trimmed by 0 bases and J by 5 bases, leaving 19 bases between them. Per germline, CDR1 KGHDR and CDR2 SFDVKD. The CDR3 consists of 18 residues. CDR3: CATSDLQPLAEVDQPQHF. The CDR3 nucleotides read TGTGCCACCAGTGATTTGCAACCCCTAGCGGAAGTGGATCAGCCCCAGCATTTT.

The chain uses TRBV30 and TRBJ2-2, with TRBD2 matching over 9 bases. V shed 8 bases, J shed 5 bases, and the junction held 15 bases outside the gene matches. CDR3 length equals 16 residues. Germline CDR1 reads GTSNPN; CDR2 reads SVGIG (reference sequence). This chain's CDR3 is CARDLGGGGQTGELFF. In nucleotides, the CDR3 is TGTGCCCGGGACTTAGGCGGGGGGGGACAAACCGGGGAGCTGTTTTTT.

V and J are TRBV4-3 and TRBJ2-5; 10 nucleotides line up with TRBD1. The germline V gene has CDR1 LGHNA and CDR2 YSLEER. The V segment lost 0 bases and the J segment 6 bases; nucleotides outside the gene matches: 4. There are 15 residues in the CDR3. The CDR3 region has the DNA TGCGCCAGCAGCCAAGATCGACAGGGGGCAAAGACCCAGTACTTC. It specifies CASSQDRQGAKTQYF.

The V call is TRBV7-2, the J call TRBJ2-1; 9 bases line up with TRBD1. The CDR3 is made up of 15 amino acids. The germline gives CDR1 SGHTA, CDR2 FQGNSA. Trimming took 7 bases from V and 7 from J; bases not matched to a gene: 11. The CDR3 sequence is CASTNPGQGWNEQFF. In DNA form, the CDR3 reads TGTGCCAGCACCAATCCGGGACAGGGTTGGAATGAGCAGTTCTTC.

The V call is TRBV9, the J call TRBJ2-7; 9 bases are shared with TRBD2. The CDR3 spans 15 residues. Germline CDR1 is SGDLS and CDR2 is YYNGEE. With V trimmed by 0 bases and J by 4 bases, 5 bases remained unmatched. CDR3 sequence reads: CASSVGVAGVYEQYF. Here the CDR3 DNA reads TGTGCCAGCAGCGTAGGGGTAGCGGGAGTTTACGAGCAGTACTTC.

This rearrangement joins TRBV7-3 to TRBJ1-1; tentatively, D is TRBD1 (5 bases). The V end was cut by 4 bases, the J end by 6 bases, with 27 bases between. Germline values: CDR1 SGHTA, CDR2 FQGTGA. The CDR3 extends over 18 amino acids. DNA of the CDR3: TGTGCCAGCAGCTGGGTGGCAGGGAAAGGTAAGCAACCCCCTGAAGCTTTCTTT. Encoded protein: CASSWVAGKGKQPPEAFF.

This chain uses TRBV5-4 with TRBJ2-1, with D possibly being TRBD2 (6 bases). Trimming shortened V by 4 bases and J by 2 bases, and 19 bases separated the two germline ends. The CDR3 has 17 residues. Germline CDR1 and CDR2: SGHNT and YYREEE (reference sequence). Here the CDR3 reads CASSHWRVTEAYNEQFF. CDR3 in DNA: TGTGCCAGCAGCCACTGGAGGGTCACAGAGGCCTACAATGAGCAGTTCTTC.

This clone was found a few times. This chain uses TRBV7-6 with TRBJ1-1, with 9 bases fitting TRBD1. The germline V gene encodes CDR1 SGHVS and CDR2 FNYEAQ. The CDR3 is made up of 16 amino acids. Unmatched junction bases numbered 5, after V lost 1 base and J lost 2 bases. Here the CDR3 DNA reads TGTGCCAGCAGCTTAGGTTTGGACAGGGGTAACACTGAAGCTTTCTTT. Amino acids: CASSLGLDRGNTEAFF.